Below, 10 T cell receptor beta chains from the same sample are listed, as sequenced in a study of T cell repertoires in urothelial bladder cancer. Here immunoSEQ multiplex PCR was the method, and the copy in TCRdb shows in-frame clones only, minus some. The data hold approximately 9,800 clones, with around 58% observed a single time. The sequencing input was tumor-infiltrating cells from bladder cancer. The receptors here all came from a human donor with urothelial carcinoma.

The chain carries TRBV2 and TRBJ2-2; D not certain. This CDR3 contains 13 residues. Germline V gene sequence: CDR1 SNHLY, CDR2 FYNNEI. With 4 bases removed from V and 8 bases from J, the gap between germline ends came to 11 bases. The CDR3 DNA follows: TGTGCCAGCAGTGTCGGTTACTCAGGGGAGCTGTTTTTT. It encodes CASSVGYSGELFF.

This clone has only one observation. The chain couples TRBV19 to TRBJ2-3; 10 bases are shared with TRBD1. Germline V gene sequence: CDR1 LNHDA, CDR2 SQIVND (reference sequence). With V trimmed by 5 bases and J by 3 bases, 5 bases remained unmatched. The CDR3 loop spans 15 amino acids. In DNA, the CDR3 is TGTGCCAGTAGTCTCCGGGACAGGGGAACAGATACGCAGTATTTT. This encodes CASSLRDRGTDTQYF.

The rearrangement links TRBV5-1 to TRBJ2-2; the D gene is possibly TRBD1 (5 bases). The CDR3 is 15 amino acids. Per germline, CDR1 SGHRS and CDR2 YFSETQ. V was clipped by 1 base and J by 0 bases, with 7 bases between them. The DNA for the CDR3 is TGCGCCAGCAGCTTGCCAGGGTCGAACACCGGGGAGCTGTTTTTT. It yields the protein CASSLPGSNTGELFF.

This clone was detected only once. The gene calls are TRBV5-1 and TRBJ2-2; 12 bases line up with TRBD2. V shed 3 bases and J 1 base; nucleotides not matched to a gene: 1. Per the germline V gene, CDR1 is SGHRS and CDR2 is YFSETQ. The CDR3 extends over 16 amino acids. CDR3 sequence reads: CASSSTSGGNTGELFF. The CDR3 nucleotides read TGCGCCAGCAGCTCGACTAGCGGGGGGAACACCGGGGAGCTGTTTTTT. Using reference TRBV5-1 and TRBJ2-2 for the parts outside the CDR3, the full variable domain is KAGVTQTPRYLIKTRGQQVTLSCSPISGHRSVSWYQQTPGQGLQFLFEYFSETQRNKGNFPGRFSGRQFSNSRSEMNVSTLELGDSALYLCASSSTSGGNTGELFFGEGSRLTVL.

This chain uses TRBV4-1 with TRBJ1-2; 7 bases agree with TRBD1. Germline lookup yields CDR1 MGHRA and CDR2 YSYEKL. The CDR3 extends over 15 amino acids. Germline trimming cut 4 bases from V and 3 bases from J; bases unmatched to any gene: 8. CDR3 residues: CASSPRQGSDYGYTF. CDR3 DNA: TGCGCCAGCAGCCCCCGACAGGGTTCGGACTATGGCTACACCTTC.

The chain is built from TRBV6-5 and TRBJ2-3, with a weak D call TRBD1 (7 bases). Germline CDR1 MNHEY, CDR2 SVGAGI. The CDR3 totals 14 residues. The V end lost 6 bases, the J end lost 6 bases, and 16 bases lay between the germline ends. CDR3 sequence reads: CASRPEQGRDTQYF. The CDR3 DNA reads TGTGCCAGCAGACCTGAACAGGGGAGGGATACGCAGTATTTT.

This rearrangement joins TRBV19 to TRBJ2-7; a possible D gene is TRBD2 (5 bases). Trimming pared 4 bases from V and 0 bases from J, leaving 13 bases between. The CDR3 runs 15 residues. The germline gives CDR1 LNHDA, CDR2 SQIVND (reference sequence). The CDR3 sequence: CASSTSGLGSYEQYF. The CDR3 nucleotides read TGTGCCAGTAGTACCAGCGGACTTGGCTCCTACGAGCAGTACTTC.

The V and J genes are TRBV19 and TRBJ1-5, with D possibly TRBD1 on 5 matching bases. Germline assignment: CDR1 LNHDA and CDR2 SQIVND (reference sequence). The CDR3 length is 14 residues. Trimming removed 4 bases from V and 2 bases from J, with 9 bases in between. The CDR3 here is CASSSQGGNQPQHF. For the CDR3, the DNA is TGTGCCAGTAGTAGTCAGGGTGGCAATCAGCCCCAGCATTTT.

This clone has only a few counts. The chain carries TRBV19 and TRBJ1-5; tentatively, D is TRBD1 (5 bases). CDR1 and CDR2 from the germline V gene are LNHDA and SQIVND (reference sequence). The CDR3 has 13 amino acids. Trimming stripped 1 base from V and 5 bases from J, with 6 bases between. The DNA for the CDR3 is TGTGCCAGTAGTATAGTGGGGGATCAGCCCCAGCATTTT. It codes for CASSIVGDQPQHF.

The chain has TRBV5-1 and TRBJ2-2; maybe TRBD1 (6 bases). Germline V gene sequence: CDR1 SGHRS, CDR2 YFSETQ. The CDR3 runs to 18 residues. Trimming shortened V by 4 bases and J by 0 bases, and 19 bases separated the two germline ends. For the CDR3, the DNA is TGCGCCAGCAGCCTTGGGCCCTCGGGACAAACGAACACCGGGGAGCTGTTTTTT. Amino acids: CASSLGPSGQTNTGELFF.